Listed below are T cell receptor beta chains from one sample, sequenced in a study of blood T cell repertoires in COVID-19. Generated by immunoSEQ multiplex PCR, the TCRdb table keeps only in-frame clones and is missing some. The table includes roughly 270,000 clones, roughly 80% detected once. Sample: PBMCs or T cells enriched from blood (not recorded which). The receptors were sampled from a man in his forties or fifties who had been exposed to COVID-19. Each CDR3 is given without its conserved first and last residue. The order of the fields is clone size, CDR3 length, V gene, CDR3 protein. Size is omitted from some rows. Given values are once, few, many or a class for expanded clones.

abundance: -
len: 11
v_gene: TRBV12-3/TRBV12-4
CDR3aa: ASSLTSGQEQF

abundance: -
len: 13
v_gene: TRBV30
CDR3aa: AWTRDSLMNTEAF

abundance: -
len: 13
v_gene: TRBV19
CDR3aa: ASSGGSVLGDTIY

abundance: -
len: 11
v_gene: TRBV5-1
CDR3aa: ASSLATRETQY

abundance: once
len: 10
v_gene: TRBV2
CDR3aa: ASSDLDSEAF

abundance: -
len: 11
v_gene: TRBV7-8
CDR3aa: ASSLDGAGEQY

abundance: -
len: 12
v_gene: TRBV24-1
CDR3aa: ATSVDWGAGELF

abundance: -
len: 14
v_gene: TRBV5-6
CDR3aa: ASSLPGTGTNYGYT

abundance: -
len: 13
v_gene: TRBV30
CDR3aa: AWSVKGVYGTPQH

abundance: few
len: 12
v_gene: TRBV6-1
CDR3aa: ASSELGVGYEQY

abundance: -
len: 11
v_gene: TRBV12-3/TRBV12-4
CDR3aa: ASLTSVSNTQY

abundance: -
len: 12
v_gene: TRBV27
CDR3aa: ASSQGQVNTEAF

abundance: -
len: 13
v_gene: TRBV5-6
CDR3aa: ASSLLLRDWSEQY

abundance: -
len: 17
v_gene: TRBV30
CDR3aa: AWSPIGTSGRVYYNEQF

abundance: once
len: 11
v_gene: TRBV29-1
CDR3aa: SVVGSKNTEAF

abundance: -
len: 12
v_gene: TRBV19
CDR3aa: ASRQQSSGNTIY

abundance: once
len: 15
v_gene: TRBV5-1
CDR3aa: ASSLGLVAGNTGELF

abundance: -
len: 13
v_gene: TRBV5-4
CDR3aa: ASSYLDRDNQPQH

abundance: -
len: 11
v_gene: TRBV4-1
CDR3aa: ASSQGTARGYT

abundance: -
len: 16
v_gene: TRBV6-2/TRBV6-3
CDR3aa: ASSYSRRLASSYNEQF

abundance: -
len: 12
v_gene: TRBV11-2
CDR3aa: ASSYPGLANEQF

abundance: once
len: 11
v_gene: TRBV12-3/TRBV12-4
CDR3aa: ASTRTANSPLH

abundance: -
len: 11
v_gene: TRBV30
CDR3aa: AWSVGGSYEQY

abundance: -
len: 12
v_gene: TRBV4-1
CDR3aa: ASSFAGRRTEAF

abundance: -
len: 16
v_gene: TRBV5-1
CDR3aa: ASSFRSRTSARFYEQY

abundance: -
len: 12
v_gene: TRBV18
CDR3aa: ASSPAGNNSPLH

abundance: -
len: 14
v_gene: TRBV25-1
CDR3aa: ASSEFRAGATDTQY

abundance: -
len: 10
v_gene: TRBV12-3/TRBV12-4
CDR3aa: ASSSYAEKLF

abundance: -
len: 12
v_gene: TRBV19
CDR3aa: ASRSQGGNSPLH

abundance: -
len: 13
v_gene: TRBV5-8
CDR3aa: ASSYGLRSGNTIY

abundance: medium-sized
len: 10
v_gene: TRBV11-2
CDR3aa: ASSQNTGELF

abundance: -
len: 11
v_gene: TRBV5-1
CDR3aa: ASSPGGAYEQY

abundance: -
len: 14
v_gene: TRBV11-2
CDR3aa: ASSLEGTWGNNEQF

abundance: -
len: 11
v_gene: TRBV5-5
CDR3aa: ASRQDLGYEQY

abundance: -
len: 10
v_gene: TRBV10-1
CDR3aa: ASKVSGKEAF

abundance: -
len: 13
v_gene: TRBV6-5
CDR3aa: ASRTRSSSYNEQF

abundance: -
len: 12
v_gene: TRBV5-4
CDR3aa: ASSLVGNTGELF

abundance: -
len: 12
v_gene: TRBV24-1
CDR3aa: ATSVGGQDQPQH

abundance: -
len: 18
v_gene: TRBV13
CDR3aa: ASSTPGSGGPYRETGELF

abundance: -
len: 12
v_gene: TRBV9
CDR3aa: ASKLADNTGELF

abundance: once
len: 12
v_gene: TRBV19
CDR3aa: ASSQSGRFNEQF

abundance: -
len: 9
v_gene: TRBV20-1
CDR3aa: SPRSDYGYT

abundance: -
len: 12
v_gene: TRBV19
CDR3aa: ASSAGSSYNEQF

abundance: few
len: 11
v_gene: TRBV12-3/TRBV12-4
CDR3aa: ASSLEGAGELF

abundance: few
len: 13
v_gene: TRBV6-5
CDR3aa: ASSSNRDTNYGYT

abundance: -
len: 12
v_gene: TRBV3-1/TRBV3-2
CDR3aa: ASSQGRQPLEAF

abundance: -
len: 13
v_gene: TRBV6-5
CDR3aa: ASSYDPLTGGGYT

abundance: -
len: 10
v_gene: TRBV3-1/TRBV3-2
CDR3aa: ASSQDPRRST

abundance: -
len: 12
v_gene: TRBV27
CDR3aa: ASKSGGGNQPQH

abundance: -
len: 11
v_gene: TRBV3-1/TRBV3-2
CDR3aa: ASSQEGRDTQY

abundance: -
len: 13
v_gene: TRBV3-1/TRBV3-2
CDR3aa: ASSLRQGRRSGYT

abundance: -
len: 11
v_gene: TRBV5-1
CDR3aa: ASSLEGNTEAF

abundance: -
len: 15
v_gene: TRBV9
CDR3aa: ASSVAPTSGSVYEQF

abundance: -
len: 13
v_gene: TRBV5-1
CDR3aa: ASSWGAGGSYEQY